What follows describes a single T cell receptor beta chain. Its antigen is as yet unknown. The data were taken from a study of Tregs in tolerant kidney transplant recipients. Notes on the study in general: Biological reproducibility was not directly addressed, but technical replication error appeared minimal.

Only in-frame clones appear in the TCRdb table, and some are missing; sequencing was by immunoSEQ multiplex PCR. The table shows roughly 120,000 clones, with 85% to 95% occurring only once. The CDR3 extends over 14 amino acids. Germline V gene lookup returns CDR1 SGHRS and CDR2 YFSETQ. Unmatched junction bases numbered 10, after V lost 4 bases and J lost 6 bases. The clonotype comes from a human donor in good health. The chain employs TRBV5-1 and TRBJ2-7; 7 bases fit TRBD1. Sequencing was performed on CD4+ T cells from blood. This chain's CDR3 is CASSRDRITTEQYF. The CDR3 nucleotides read TGCGCCAGCAGCCGGGACAGAATTACGACCGAGCAGTACTTC. Combining the CDR3 with reference TRBV5-1 and TRBJ2-7 gives the whole variable domain KAGVTQTPRYLIKTRGQQVTLSCSPISGHRSVSWYQQTPGQGLQFLFEYFSETQRNKGNFPGRFSGRQFSNSRSEMNVSTLELGDSALYLCASSRDRITTEQYFGPGTRLTVT.